The 4 T cell receptor beta chains below were found in one sample sequenced in a study of beta chain features in type 1 diabetes. Their recognized antigens are unknown. Study results and caveats: TCRB CDR3s from Type 1 diabetes patients were moderately but significantly shorter in all four CD4+ subsets.

The authors reverse transcribed all of the isolated RNA, so sequencing captured expressed TCRB transcripts. Here immunoSEQ multiplex PCR was the method, and the copy in TCRdb shows in-frame clones only, minus some. The data show hundreds of thousands of clones, more than 12% seen once. The specimen was naive CD4+ T cells from blood. These TCRs come from a man aged 18 to 29 with type 1 diabetes.

This clone has a handful of counts. The V and J genes are TRBV29-1 and TRBJ1-4; D unresolved. Germline CDR1 and CDR2: SQVTM and ANQGSEA. The V gene lost 0 bases and the J gene lost 9 bases, with 23 bases spanning the gap. This CDR3 region has 17 residues. The CDR3 here is CSVEELPEDPKPKKLFF. The CDR3 DNA reads as TGCAGCGTTGAAGAACTCCCTGAAGACCCTAAACCTAAAAAACTGTTTTTT.

The chain has TRBV7-2 and TRBJ2-4, with D possibly being TRBD1 or TRBD2 (5 bases each). The CDR3 is 14 amino acids. The V end lost 8 bases, the J end lost 6 bases, and 17 bases lay between the germline ends. Germline loops: CDR1 SGHTA, CDR2 FQGNSA. The DNA for the CDR3 is TGTGCCAGCGGTCGAGGGGTCCCACTAAACATTCAGTACTTC. It specifies CASGRGVPLNIQYF.

The genes are TRBV6-4 and TRBJ2-3; 10 bases line up with TRBD2. V was clipped by 3 bases and J by 4 bases; unmatched bases: 4. The length of the CDR3 is 15 residues. The germline gives CDR1 MRHNA, CDR2 SNTAGT. The CDR3 here is CASSELAGVSDTQYF. The CDR3 nucleotides read TGTGCCAGCAGTGAGCTAGCGGGAGTGTCAGATACGCAGTATTTT.

This clone was seen more than once but under ten times. The chain uses TRBV30 and TRBJ2-6; the D is unclear. The CDR3 has 16 residues. Looked up from germline, CDR1 is GTSNPN and CDR2 is SVGIG (reference sequence). V gave up 0 bases and J gave up 3 bases, with 12 bases separating them. CDR3: CAWSVSRASGANVLTF. CDR3 in DNA: TGTGCCTGGAGTGTAAGTCGGGCGAGTGGGGCCAACGTCCTGACTTTC.